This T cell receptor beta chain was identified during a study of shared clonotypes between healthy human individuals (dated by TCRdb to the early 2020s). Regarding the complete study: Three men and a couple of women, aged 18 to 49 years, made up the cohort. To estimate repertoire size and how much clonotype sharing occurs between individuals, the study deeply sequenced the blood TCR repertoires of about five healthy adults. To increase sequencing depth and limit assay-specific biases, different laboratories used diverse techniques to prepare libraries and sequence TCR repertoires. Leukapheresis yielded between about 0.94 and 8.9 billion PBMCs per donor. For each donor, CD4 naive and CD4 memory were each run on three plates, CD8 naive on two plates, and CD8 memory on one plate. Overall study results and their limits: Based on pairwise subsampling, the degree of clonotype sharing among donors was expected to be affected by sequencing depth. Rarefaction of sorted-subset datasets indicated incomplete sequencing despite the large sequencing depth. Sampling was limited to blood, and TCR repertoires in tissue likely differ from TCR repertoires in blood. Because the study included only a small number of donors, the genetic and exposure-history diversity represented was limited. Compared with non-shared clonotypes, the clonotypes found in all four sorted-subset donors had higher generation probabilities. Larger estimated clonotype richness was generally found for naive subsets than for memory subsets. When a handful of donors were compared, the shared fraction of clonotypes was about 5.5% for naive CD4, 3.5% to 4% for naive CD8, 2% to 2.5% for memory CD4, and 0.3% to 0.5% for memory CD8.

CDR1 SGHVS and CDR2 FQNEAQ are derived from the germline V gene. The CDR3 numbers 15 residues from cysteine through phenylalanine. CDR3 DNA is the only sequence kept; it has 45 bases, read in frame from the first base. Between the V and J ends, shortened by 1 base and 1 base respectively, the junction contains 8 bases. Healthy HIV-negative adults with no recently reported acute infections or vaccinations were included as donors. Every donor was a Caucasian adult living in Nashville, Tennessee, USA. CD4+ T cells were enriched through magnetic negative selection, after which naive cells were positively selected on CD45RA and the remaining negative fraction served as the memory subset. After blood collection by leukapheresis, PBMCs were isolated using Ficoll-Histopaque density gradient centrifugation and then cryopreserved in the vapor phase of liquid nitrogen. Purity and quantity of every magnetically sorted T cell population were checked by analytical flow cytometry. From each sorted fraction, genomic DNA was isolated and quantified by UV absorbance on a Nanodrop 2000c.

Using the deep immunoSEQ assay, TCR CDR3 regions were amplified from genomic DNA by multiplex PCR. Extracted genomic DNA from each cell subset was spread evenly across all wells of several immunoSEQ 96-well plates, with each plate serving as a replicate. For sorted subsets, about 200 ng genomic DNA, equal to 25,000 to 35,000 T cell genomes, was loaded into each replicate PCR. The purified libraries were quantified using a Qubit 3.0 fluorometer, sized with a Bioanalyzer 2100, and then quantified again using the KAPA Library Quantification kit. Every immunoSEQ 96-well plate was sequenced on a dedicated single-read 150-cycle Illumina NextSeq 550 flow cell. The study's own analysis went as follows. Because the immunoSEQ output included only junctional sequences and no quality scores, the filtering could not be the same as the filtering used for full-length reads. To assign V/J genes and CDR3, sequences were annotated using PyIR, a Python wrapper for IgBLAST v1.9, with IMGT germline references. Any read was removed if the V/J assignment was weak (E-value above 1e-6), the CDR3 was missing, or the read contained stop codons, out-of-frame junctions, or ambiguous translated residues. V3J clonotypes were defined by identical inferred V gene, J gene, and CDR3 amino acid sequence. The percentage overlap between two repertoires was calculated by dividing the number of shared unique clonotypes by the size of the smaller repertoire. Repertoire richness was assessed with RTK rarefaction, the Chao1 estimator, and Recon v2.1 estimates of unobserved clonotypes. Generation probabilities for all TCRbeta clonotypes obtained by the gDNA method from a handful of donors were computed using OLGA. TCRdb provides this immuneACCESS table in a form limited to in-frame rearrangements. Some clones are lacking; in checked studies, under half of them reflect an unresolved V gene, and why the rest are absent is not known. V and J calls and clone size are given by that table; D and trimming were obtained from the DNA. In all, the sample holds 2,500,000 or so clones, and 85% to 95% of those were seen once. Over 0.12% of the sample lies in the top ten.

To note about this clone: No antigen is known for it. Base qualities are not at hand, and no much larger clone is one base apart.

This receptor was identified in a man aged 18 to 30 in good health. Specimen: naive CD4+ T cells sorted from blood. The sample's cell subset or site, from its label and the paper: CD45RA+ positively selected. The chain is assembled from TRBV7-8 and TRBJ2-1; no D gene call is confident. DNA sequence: TGTGCCAGCAGCTTAGTAGTCTCGTCCTACAATGAGCAGTTCTTC. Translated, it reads CASSLVVSSYNEQFF.